One sample yielded the 23 T cell receptor beta chains listed below, sequenced in a study of T cell repertoires in MIS-A myocarditis. Repertoires were generated with immunoSEQ multiplex PCR, while TCRdb's copy carries only in-frame clones and drops some. The table includes 13,000 to 15,000 clones, around two thirds detected once. Sequencing used left ventricle heart tissue obtained at autopsy. The receptors were sampled from a man aged 18 to 29 with fulminant myocarditis from multisystem inflammatory syndrome in adults (MIS-A) after COVID-19.

The rearrangement links TRBV4-1 to TRBJ1-1; TRBD1 is a possible D gene (6 bases). Germline V gene sequence: CDR1 MGHRA, CDR2 YSYEKL. V lost 4 bases and J lost 1, with 10 bases in between. The CDR3 is 14 residues long. The chain's CDR3 is CASSRQAGNTEAFF. As DNA, the CDR3 is TGCGCCAGCAGCCGACAGGCAGGGAACACTGAAGCTTTCTTT.

CDR3 in DNA: TGTGCCAGCAGCCTTAATCGCACCTACGAGCAGTACTTC. This sequence encodes CASSLNRTYEQYF. The chain recombines TRBV11-2 with TRBJ2-7; D uncertain. This CDR3 region has 13 residues. In germline, CDR1 is SGHAT, CDR2 FQNNGV. Trimming removed 5 bases from V and 2 bases from J, with 10 bases in between.

This clone has just a few counts. The chain links TRBV28 to TRBJ2-1, with D possibly being TRBD1 or TRBD2 (5 bases each). V lost 5 bases, J lost 6 bases, and 14 bases lay in between. This CDR3 comprises 14 residues. From germline, CDR1 is MDHEN and CDR2 SYDVKM. The CDR3 nucleotides are TGTGCCAGCAGTAAGAGGGCGAGGGGCAATGAGCAGTTCTTC. Translating it yields CASSKRARGNEQFF.

The chain is built from TRBV5-8 and TRBJ2-5; 8 positions match TRBD1. The CDR3 is 17 residues long. J was trimmed by 5 bases and V by 4 bases; bases with no gene match: 16. CDR1 is SGHTS and CDR2 is YDEGEE in the germline V gene. The CDR3 DNA sequence: TGTGCCAGCAGCATATTAAGACAGGGGCGGGAATTCGAGACCCAGTACTTC. Its protein is CASSILRQGREFETQYF. The full variable domain, completed using reference TRBV5-8 and TRBJ2-5, is EAGVTQSPTHLIKTRGQQATLRCSPISGHTSVYWYQQALGLGLQFLLWYDEGEERNRGNFPPRFSGRQFPNYSSELNVNALELEDSALYLCASSILRQGREFETQYFGPGTRLLVL.

The J gene is TRBJ2-7, the V gene TRBV6-5; 9 bases are shared with TRBD1. CDR1 is MNHEY and CDR2 is SVGAGI in the germline V gene. The CDR3 spans 15 residues. Losses at the gene ends were 6 bases for V and 5 bases for J; bases not matched to a gene: 11. The CDR3 coding sequence is TGTGCCAGCAGGGGGCTTGGGACAGGGAGGAACGAGCAGTACTTC. Its protein product is CASRGLGTGRNEQYF.

The chain couples TRBV11-3 to TRBJ2-5, with D perhaps TRBD2 (5 bases). CDR3 length: 13 residues. The V and J ends lost 2 bases and 3 bases respectively, with 7 bases between them. CDR1 SGHNT and CDR2 YENEEA come from the germline V gene. CDR3 sequence: CASSLLGEETQYF. The CDR3 nucleotides read TGTGCCAGCAGCTTACTCGGGGAAGAGACCCAGTACTTC.

The CDR3 sequence is CASSHGLSLDTQYF. For the CDR3, the DNA is TGTGCCAGCAGCCACGGACTGTCCCTGGATACGCAGTATTTT. The V call is TRBV7-3, the J call TRBJ2-3; possibly TRBD2 for D (5 bases). The CDR3 covers 14 residues. V was cut by 5 bases and J by 6 bases, with 15 bases left in between. The germline CDR1 and CDR2 sequences are SGHTA and FQGTGA. Using reference TRBV7-3 and TRBJ2-3 for the parts outside the CDR3, the full variable domain is GAGVSQTPSNKVTEKGKYVELRCDPISGHTALYWYRQSLGQGPEFLIYFQGTGAADDSGLPNDRFFAVRPEGSVSTLKIQRTERGDSAVYLCASSHGLSLDTQYFGPGTRLTVL.

This chain uses TRBV9 with TRBJ2-3; TRBD2 matches 10 bases. After removal of 0 bases from V and 6 bases from J, the junction contained 4 bases not matched to a gene. CDR1 is SGDLS and CDR2 is YYNGEE in the germline V gene. The CDR3 has 15 amino acids. The chain's CDR3 is CASSVVSGGGDTQYF. CDR3 sequence (DNA): TGTGCCAGCAGCGTAGTGAGCGGGGGGGGTGATACGCAGTATTTT. The complete variable domain, with remaining parts taken from reference TRBV9 and TRBJ2-3, reads DSGVTQTPKHLITATGQRVTLRCSPRSGDLSVYWYQQSLDQGLQFLIQYYNGEERAKGNILERFSAQQFPDLHSELNLSSLELGDSALYFCASSVVSGGGDTQYFGPGTRLTVL.

The chain recombines TRBV5-6 with TRBJ1-2, with 9 bases lining up with TRBD1. This CDR3 region has 16 residues. Unmatched junction bases numbered 13, after V lost 4 bases and J lost 6 bases. Germline assignment: CDR1 SGHDT and CDR2 YYEEEE. The CDR3: CASSPRTGVIIDGYTF. In nucleotides, the CDR3 is TGTGCCAGCAGCCCTCGGACAGGGGTGATAATTGATGGCTACACCTTC.

CDR3 nucleotide sequence: TGTGCCACCAGCAGGAAACGGGACCATAATTCACCCCTCCACTTT. Protein product: CATSRKRDHNSPLHF. The chain uses TRBV15 and TRBJ1-6; possibly TRBD1 for D (5 bases). Germline V gene sequence: CDR1 LNHNV, CDR2 YYDKDF (reference sequence). The CDR3 runs 15 residues. The V end was cut by 3 bases, the J end by 5 bases, with 11 bases between.

V and J are TRBV7-8 and TRBJ2-7, with TRBD1 as a possible D gene (6 bases). Germline loops: CDR1 SGHVS, CDR2 FQNEAQ. Trimming left V 2 bases short and J 4 bases short, with 18 bases between. This CDR3 contains 16 residues. The CDR3 region has the DNA TGTGCCAGCAGCTTATATGATGGGGGCGCGACATACGAGCAGTACTTC. Translated, it gives CASSLYDGGATYEQYF.

This sequence joins TRBV27 and TRBJ2-3; 11 bases fit TRBD2. V dropped 7 bases and J dropped 6; count of bases not matched to a gene: 9. CDR3 length: 15 residues. From germline, CDR1 is MNHEY and CDR2 SMNVEV (reference sequence). The CDR3 sequence: CASTISGGAGDTQYF. CDR3 nucleotide sequence: TGTGCCAGCACTATTAGCGGGGGGGCAGGGGATACGCAGTATTTT.

This clone has a handful of counts. The chain combines TRBV19 with TRBJ2-7; 10 bases are a match to TRBD1. The germline V gene encodes CDR1 LNHDA and CDR2 SQIVND (reference sequence). The CDR3 sequence is 14 residues long. V dropped 10 bases and J dropped 2; count of bases not matched to a gene: 8. The CDR3 region has the DNA TGTGCCACCAAGGCCGGGACAGGGGCCTACGAGCAGTACTTC. This translates into CATKAGTGAYEQYF.

V usage is TRBV4-3 and J usage is TRBJ1-1; a weak D match, TRBD1 (5 bases). V lost 0 bases to trimming and J lost 0 bases, with 17 bases between them. Germline values: CDR1 LGHNA, CDR2 YSLEER. The CDR3 contains 18 residues. CDR3 in DNA: TGCGCCAGCAGCCAAGATCCGCCAGGGCAAAACCTGAACACTGAAGCTTTCTTT. Encoded protein: CASSQDPPGQNLNTEAFF.

This rearrangement joins TRBV4-1 to TRBJ2-3; unclear D gene. CDR3 length: 13 amino acids. CDR1 is MGHRA and CDR2 is YSYEKL in the germline V gene. With 0 bases removed from V and 3 bases from J, the gap between germline ends came to 4 bases. The CDR3 nucleotides read TGCGCCAGCAGCCAAGACCTTACAGATACGCAGTATTTT. This sequence encodes CASSQDLTDTQYF.

The chain combines TRBV19 with TRBJ1-2; 10 nucleotides align to TRBD1. J lost 4 bases, V lost 7 bases, and 6 bases had no gene match. The CDR3 contains 14 residues. Germline V gene lookup returns CDR1 LNHDA and CDR2 SQIVND (reference sequence). CDR3 bases: TGTGCCAGTACCGGGACAGGGGTTATCTATGGCTACACCTTC. This encodes CASTGTGVIYGYTF. The entire variable domain, with the rest obtained from reference TRBV19 and TRBJ1-2, is as follows: DGGITQSPKYLFRKEGQNVTLSCEQNLNHDAMYWYRQDPGQGLRLIYYSQIVNDFQKGDIAEGYSVSREKKESFPLTVTSAQKNPTAFYLCASTGTGVIYGYTFGSGTRLTVV.

The chain carries TRBV11-2 and TRBJ1-5; no clear D gene. The germline gives CDR1 SGHAT, CDR2 FQNNGV. The CDR3 contains 13 residues. Between the trimmed V and J ends, which lost 1 base and 6 bases, there was a span of 7 bases. The CDR3 protein is CASSLGGTQPQHF. DNA for the CDR3: TGTGCCAGCAGCTTAGGAGGAACTCAGCCCCAGCATTTT.

This clone was counted a few times. The sample holds other DNA sequences that translate to the same CDR3. This chain uses TRBV7-9 with TRBJ1-1, with D possibly TRBD1 on 5 matching bases. V lost 5 bases, J lost 3 bases, and 16 bases lay in between. This CDR3 has 15 residues. From germline, CDR1 is SEHNR and CDR2 FQNEAQ (reference sequence). The CDR3, as DNA: TGTGCCAGCAGCCTGGTCGCACAGGTCGACACTGAAGCTTTCTTT. Its translation is CASSLVAQVDTEAFF.

This clone showed up just once. The chain links TRBV6-1 to TRBJ1-1; TRBD1 agrees at 8 bases. V lost 2 bases to trimming and J lost 0 bases; unmatched junction nucleotides: 8. Germline CDR1 is MNHNS and CDR2 is SASEGT. The CDR3 contains 17 residues. The CDR3: CASSERTGKKVNTEAFF. The CDR3 nucleotides are TGTGCCAGCAGTGAAAGGACAGGGAAGAAGGTGAACACTGAAGCTTTCTTT.

J is TRBJ2-3 and V is TRBV7-8; D possibly matches TRBD1 or TRBD2 (5 bases each). V lost 0 bases to trimming and J lost 2 bases, with 12 bases between them. The CDR3 covers 16 residues. CDR1 and CDR2 from the germline V gene are SGHVS and FQNEAQ. As DNA, the CDR3 is TGTGCCAGCAGCTTAGCCCGAGGGGAGCCCACAGATACGCAGTATTTT. This translates into CASSLARGEPTDTQYF.

The chain employs TRBV7-2 and TRBJ1-1; 7 bases map to TRBD1. CDR3 length equals 13 residues. Per germline, CDR1 SGHTA and CDR2 FQGNSA. The junction had 3 bases not matched to a gene; V was cut back by 4 bases and J by 4 bases. CDR3 DNA: TGTGCCAGCAGCTGGCGGACAGGCACTGAAGCTTTCTTT. Translated, it gives CASSWRTGTEAFF.

CDR3 amino acids: CASSSPPTYTQPNTEAFF. The CDR3 DNA is TGTGCCAGCAGCTCCCCCCCCACCTACACACAACCGAACACTGAAGCTTTCTTT. The chain recombines TRBV5-6 with TRBJ1-1; D gene ambiguous. The germline CDR1 and CDR2 sequences are SGHDT and YYEEEE. Trimming took 3 bases from V and 1 from J, leaving 22 bases between them. CDR3 size: 18 residues.

In its sample, this clone was seen a few times. The CDR3, as DNA: TGTGCCAGCACTAAGGGACAGGGGGTAGGAGAGACCCAGTACTTC. Residues: CASTKGQGVGETQYF. The genes are TRBV2 and TRBJ2-5, with 11 positions matching TRBD1. The CDR3 consists of 15 residues. Germline CDR1 is SNHLY and CDR2 is FYNNEI. The junction had 8 bases not matched to a gene; V was cut back by 7 bases and J by 4 bases.